This T cell receptor (beta chain) was obtained from a study of blood T cell repertoires in COVID-19. At the level of the study: Sites in the United States, Italy and Spain provided acute and convalescent COVID-19 samples. From T cells, B-cell-depleted T cells, or PBMCs came the material, which was cDNA or gDNA.

The CDR3 extends over 15 amino acids. V gave up 5 bases and J gave up 3 bases; unmatched junction bases: 7. The germline CDR1 and CDR2 sequences are MDHEN and SYDVKM. The count of this clone is one. Source study methods: Estimation of nucleated cell counts was performed using reference gene primer amplification. Measured with immunoSEQ multiplex PCR; TCRdb has only the in-frame clones, and not every one. V, J and clone size derive from that table, while D and trimming were established from the DNA sequence. The sample gives a few hundred thousand clones, around 89% of which show up once; 0.95% to 1.1% is in the top ten.

Sequenced sample: PBMCs or T cells enriched from blood (not recorded which). This receptor was taken from a young man who had recovered from COVID-19. J is TRBJ1-1 and V is TRBV28; 9 bases align to TRBD1. CDR3 sequence: CASSPGTGHYTEAFF. DNA for the CDR3: TGTGCCAGCAGTCCCGGGACAGGGCATTACACTGAAGCTTTCTTT.